The T cell receptor (beta chain) under discussion was sequenced for a study of cytomegalovirus exposure and HLA in healthy donors. Study summary: In an earlier analysis, approximately 120 million unique TCR beta sequences were found from 150 million to 200 million T cells. Study conclusions and caveats: In vitro work confirmed that a few CMV-associated chains recognize CMV antigens. V segments that were indistinguishable, TRBV6-2 and TRBV6-3 among them, were omitted from analysis.

Healthy bone marrow donors made up the cohort. This clone was counted between two and nine times. The antigen is not known. PCR was performed using 60 Vbeta and 13 Jbeta primers. Sequenced by immunoSEQ multiplex PCR; TCRdb stores in-frame clones only, minus some. The data hold 60,000 to 75,000 clones, with approximately 81% observed a single time. With V trimmed by 4 bases and J by 2 bases, 4 bases remained unmatched. Germline CDR1 SGHKS, CDR2 YYEKEE (reference sequence). This CDR3 spans 14 amino acids. The sequenced sample consisted of PBMCs. This chain links TRBV5-5 with TRBJ2-5; the match to TRBD1 covers 8 bases. The clonotype was recovered from a woman younger than 45 in good health and CMV-seropositive. The CDR3 region has the DNA TGTGCCAGCAGCATGGACAGGGTTCAAGAGACCCAGTACTTC. This gives the protein CASSMDRVQETQYF.